The 2 T cell receptor beta chains listed next were all sequenced from one sample in a study of blood T cell repertoires in COVID-19. Profiled with immunoSEQ multiplex PCR; TCRdb holds only in-frame clones, not every one. The repertoire consists of approximately 180,000 clones, with roughly nine tenths occurring once and the leading ten covering 2% to 2.5%. Sequencing was performed on PBMCs or T cells enriched from blood (not recorded which). The receptors here all came from a middle-aged woman with acute COVID-19.

The chain links TRBV7-9 to TRBJ2-3; D may be TRBD2 (5 bases). V was trimmed by 6 bases and J by 2 bases, leaving 21 bases between them. This CDR3 contains 17 residues. Germline V lookup: CDR1 SEHNR, CDR2 FQNEAQ (reference sequence). CDR3 residues: CASRATASGIHTDTQYF. Written as DNA, the CDR3 is TGTGCCAGCAGAGCGACCGCATCCGGGATACACACAGATACGCAGTATTTT.

This rearrangement joins TRBV6-5 to TRBJ2-5, with TRBD2 identical over 12 bases. The V gene end was trimmed by 6 bases and the J gene end by 4 bases; junction bases not matched to a gene: 3. This CDR3 comprises 14 residues. In germline, CDR1 is MNHEY, CDR2 SVGAGI. This CDR3 is CASRTSGGGETQYF. The CDR3 DNA follows: TGTGCCAGCAGGACTAGCGGGGGTGGAGAGACCCAGTACTTC.